This TCR beta chain was identified in a study of CD8+ T cells in alopecia areata. Study-level background: Treated patients swallowed 5 to 10 mg of oral tofacitinib twice daily.

Sequencing used cDNA as its template, made by extracting RNA and reverse transcribing it. Measured with immunoSEQ multiplex PCR; TCRdb has only the in-frame clones, and not every one. The data hold approximately 45,000 clones, with about 71% observed a single time. Notes on the study in general: Any link of baseline CD8+ expansion to response, resting on one nonresponder, remains uncertain. It was observed that many expanded lesional clones persisted in scalp and blood during tofacitinib.

The treatment is: oral pan-JAK inhibitor, 5-10 mg twice daily. Researchers took lesional scalp punch biopsies and peripheral blood from people who were alopecia areata patients. This clone appeared a single time. Its antigen is currently unknown. The germline CDR1 and CDR2 sequences are MNHEY and SVGAGI. The CDR3 consists of 15 residues. Trimming pared 2 bases from V and 7 bases from J, leaving 17 bases between. This receptor was taken from a human donor with alopecia areata. V is TRBV6-5 and J is TRBJ1-2; D not resolved. The source was CD8+ T cells sorted from blood, collected at week 4, from a patient treated with tofacitinib. The CDR3 here is CASSYNGVEGGGYTF. The CDR3 coding sequence is TGTGCCAGCAGTTACAACGGCGTCGAGGGAGGTGGCTACACCTTC.